This T cell receptor beta chain was found in a study of T cell responses to AZD1222 COVID-19 vaccine. The protocol was immunoSEQ multiplex PCR, while the TCRdb copy is restricted to in-frame clones and leaves out a portion. The sample lists under 200,000 clones; 80% to 95% were seen once. The study, taken as a whole, reports: Just a handful of AZD1222 recipients tested seropositive at baseline. Females outnumbered males among donors, who were mostly white British; clonal diversity was possibly underestimated. Nearly half of unique spike-specific TCRs reportedly avoided B.1.351 and B.1.1.7 mutated regions.

V was clipped by 4 bases and J by 3 bases, with 15 bases between them. The germline CDR1 and CDR2 sequences are SNHLY and FYNNEI. CDR3 size: 15 residues. To note about this clone: What it recognizes is unknown.

The chain uses TRBV2 and TRBJ1-1; tentatively, D is TRBD1 (5 bases). The clonotype was recovered from an adult in good health. The specimen comprised peripheral blood, sampled on day 0 of AZD1222 vaccination. CDR3 region: CASSVIAGWYTEAFF. As DNA, the CDR3 is TGTGCCAGCAGTGTAATTGCAGGGTGGTACACTGAAGCTTTCTTT.